A single TCR beta chain is shown here with its context. Its matching antigen is unknown. TCRdb analysed the 5' RACE reads with MiXCR anew, one entry per CDR3 protein. Counted here are a few hundred thousand distinct CDR3 sequences, around 7.3% occurring once; the ten biggest clones make up roughly a sixth. This entry comes from a study of T cells after yellow fever vaccination. At the level of the study: SMART-Seq v4 Ultra Low Input handled preparation of low-cell-number fractions. Study outcomes and limitations: Booster samples showed a return of most primary-vaccination clones (about 97% CD4, 88% CD8).

Germline V gene data show CDR1 as ENHRY and CDR2 as SYGVKD. The V gene end was trimmed by 0 bases and the J gene end by 6 bases; junction bases not matched to a gene: 7. The CDR3 is made up of 16 amino acids. The chain joins TRBV10-3 to TRBJ2-3, with 9 bases matching TRBD2. This TCR came from a man between 18 and 35 years old who received the YFV17D yellow fever vaccine. The source was PBMCs, collected around 45 days after the first yellow fever vaccination. DNA of the CDR3: TGTGCCATCAGTGAGTCGGCGGGGGGGCCGTCGGATACGCAGTATTTT. Amino acids: CAISESAGGPSDTQYF.